One sample yielded the 5 T cell receptor beta chains listed below, sequenced in a study of T cell repertoires in cytomegalovirus infection. TCRdb re-called the reads through MiXCR, storing one row per CDR3 protein. The profile covers 250,000 to 350,000 distinct CDR3 sequences, with 25% appearing a single time and approximately 15% taken by the ten largest. The sample was PBMCs. These receptors originate from a human donor in good health (CMV status not recorded). Some clones in this sample may be carry-over from other donors' samples.

The chain combines TRBV10-1 with TRBJ1-5, with D unresolved. V was shortened by 0 bases and J by 5 bases, with 14 bases between the two germline ends. This CDR3 region has 16 residues. Germline values: CDR1 WNHNN, CDR2 SYGVQD (reference sequence). The CDR3 DNA is TGCGCCAGCAGTGAGTCTGAGCAACTGATATATCAGCCCCAGCATTTT. Its translation: CASSESEQLIYQPQHF.

The chain has TRBV24-1 and TRBJ2-3, with D maybe TRBD2 (5 bases). The germline CDR1 and CDR2 sequences are KGHDR and SFDVKD. The CDR3 sequence is 17 residues long. Deletions cut 0 bases from V and 1 base from J, with 13 bases between. CDR3 nucleotides: TGTGCCACCAGTGATTTGCAGGAGGTTTTCCGCACAGATACGCAGTATTTT. This gives the protein CATSDLQEVFRTDTQYF.

This clonotype occurred a few times. This chain joins TRBV28 and TRBJ1-5; D is unclear. This CDR3 spans 12 amino acids. The V and J ends lost 2 bases and 5 bases respectively, with 4 bases between them. The germline V gene has CDR1 MDHEN and CDR2 SYDVKM. The chain's CDR3 is CASSLPDQPQHF. The CDR3 region has the DNA TGTGCCAGCAGTTTACCCGATCAGCCCCAGCATTTT.

This rearrangement joins TRBV7-8 to TRBJ1-2, with D perhaps matching TRBD1 (6 bases). Trimming shortened V by 6 bases and J by 10 bases, and 18 bases separated the two germline ends. Germline V CDR1 and CDR2: SGHVS, FQNEAQ. The CDR3 spans 13 residues. The CDR3 is CASSSLGGLDYTF. The CDR3 DNA reads as TGTGCCAGCAGTTCTCTTGGGGGCTTGGACTACACCTTC.

This clonotype showed up many times. The chain links TRBV7-2 to TRBJ1-2; maybe TRBD1 (5 bases). From germline, CDR1 is SGHTA and CDR2 FQGNSA. The CDR3 runs to 16 residues. The V end was cut by 5 bases, the J end by 1 base, with 17 bases between. The CDR3 is CASSPDTGRGNYGYTF. CDR3 in DNA: TGTGCCAGCAGCCCCGATACCGGGAGGGGTAACTATGGCTACACCTTC.